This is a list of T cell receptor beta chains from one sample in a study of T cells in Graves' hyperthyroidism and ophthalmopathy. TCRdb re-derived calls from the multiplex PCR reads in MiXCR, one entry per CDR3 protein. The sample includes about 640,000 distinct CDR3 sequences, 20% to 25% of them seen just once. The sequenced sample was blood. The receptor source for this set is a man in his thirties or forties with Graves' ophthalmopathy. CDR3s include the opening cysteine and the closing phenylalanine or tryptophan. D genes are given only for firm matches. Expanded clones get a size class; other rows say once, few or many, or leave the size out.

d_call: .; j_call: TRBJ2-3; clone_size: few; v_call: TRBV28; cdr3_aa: CASSFPPDTSTDTQYF; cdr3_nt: TGTGCCAGCAGTTTCCCCCCCGATACTAGCACAGATACGCAGTATTTT
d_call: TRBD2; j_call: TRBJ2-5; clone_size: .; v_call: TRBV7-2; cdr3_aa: CASSLARRLAQETQYF; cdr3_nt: TGTGCCAGCAGCTTAGCGAGGAGACTAGCACAAGAGACCCAGTACTTC
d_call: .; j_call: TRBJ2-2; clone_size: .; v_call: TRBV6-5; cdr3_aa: CASSYRANTGELFF; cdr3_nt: TGTGCCAGCAGCTACAGGGCTAACACCGGGGAGCTGTTTTTT
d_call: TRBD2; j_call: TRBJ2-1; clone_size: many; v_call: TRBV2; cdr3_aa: CASRQRLAGKSSYNEQFF; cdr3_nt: TGTGCCAGCAGACAAAGACTAGCGGGAAAGAGCTCCTACAATGAGCAGTTCTTC
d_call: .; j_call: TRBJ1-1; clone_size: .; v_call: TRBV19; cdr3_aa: CASSIDGGANTEAFF; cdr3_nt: TGTGCCAGTAGTATAGATGGGGGGGCCAACACTGAAGCTTTCTTT
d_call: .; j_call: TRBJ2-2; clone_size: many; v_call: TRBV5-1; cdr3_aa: CASSLDSGGKKVTGELFF; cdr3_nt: TGCGCCAGCAGCTTGGACTCCGGCGGCAAGAAGGTCACCGGGGAGCTGTTTTTT
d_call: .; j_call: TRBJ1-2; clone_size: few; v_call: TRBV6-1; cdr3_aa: CASSEGTYGYTF; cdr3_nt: TGTGCCAGCAGTGAGGGCACCTATGGCTACACCTTC
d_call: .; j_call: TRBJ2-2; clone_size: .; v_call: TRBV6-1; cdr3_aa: CASSDQAETTGELFF; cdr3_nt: TGTGCCAGCAGTGATCAGGCCGAAACCACCGGGGAGCTGTTTTTT
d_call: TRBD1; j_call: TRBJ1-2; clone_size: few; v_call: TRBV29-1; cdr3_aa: CSVQNRHGQGKHGYTF; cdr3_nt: TGCAGCGTTCAGAACCGACATGGACAGGGGAAGCACGGCTACACCTTC
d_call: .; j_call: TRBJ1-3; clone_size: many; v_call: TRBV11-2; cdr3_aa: CASSLEGGLSGNTIYF; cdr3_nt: TGTGCCAGCAGCTTAGAGGGAGGCTTGTCTGGAAACACCATATATTTT
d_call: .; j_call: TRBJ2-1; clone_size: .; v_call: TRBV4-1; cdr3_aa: CASSQDWSPQFF; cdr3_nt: TGCGCCAGCAGCCAAGATTGGTCGCCGCAGTTCTTC
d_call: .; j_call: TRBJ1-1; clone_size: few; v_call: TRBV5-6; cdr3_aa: CASSFLGAGMNTEAFF; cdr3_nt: TGTGCCAGCAGCTTTTTAGGGGCGGGGATGAACACTGAAGCTTTCTTT
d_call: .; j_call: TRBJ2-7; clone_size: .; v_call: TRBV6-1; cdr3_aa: CASNYAGDRPAYEQYF; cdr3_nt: TGTGCCAGCAACTACGCCGGAGACAGGCCCGCCTACGAGCAGTACTTC
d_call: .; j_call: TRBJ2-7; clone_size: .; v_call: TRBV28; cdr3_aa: CASSPRQESYEQYF; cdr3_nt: TGTGCCAGCAGTCCGCGACAGGAATCCTACGAGCAGTACTTC
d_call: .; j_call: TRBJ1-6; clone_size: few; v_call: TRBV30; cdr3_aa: CAWSPTGSPLHF; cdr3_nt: TGTGCCTGGAGTCCAACGGGGTCACCCCTCCACTTT
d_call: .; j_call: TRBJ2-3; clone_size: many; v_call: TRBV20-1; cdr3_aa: CSPTQATGNTQYF; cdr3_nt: TGCAGCCCTACGCAGGCCACGGGAAATACGCAGTATTTT
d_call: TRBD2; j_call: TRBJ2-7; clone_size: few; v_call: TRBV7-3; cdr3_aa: CASSPTGREGREQYF; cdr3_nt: TGTGCCAGCAGCCCCACTGGGCGGGAGGGCCGCGAGCAGTACTTC
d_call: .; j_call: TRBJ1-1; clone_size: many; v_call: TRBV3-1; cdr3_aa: CASSHRETVGLGAFF; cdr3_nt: TGTGCCAGCAGCCACAGGGAAACGGTCGGACTCGGCGCTTTCTTT
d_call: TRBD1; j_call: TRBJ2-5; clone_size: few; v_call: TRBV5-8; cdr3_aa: CASSLTGDWQETQYF; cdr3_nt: TGTGCCAGCAGCTTGACAGGGGATTGGCAAGAGACCCAGTACTTC
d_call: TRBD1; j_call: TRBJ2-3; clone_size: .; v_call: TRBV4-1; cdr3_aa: CASSQRFSGGSSTDTQYF; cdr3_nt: TGCGCCAGCAGCCAACGATTCTCAGGGGGCTCCAGCACAGATACGCAGTATTTT
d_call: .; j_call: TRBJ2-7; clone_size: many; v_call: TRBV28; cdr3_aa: CASSSRQTAYEQYF; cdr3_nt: TGTGCCAGCAGTTCTAGGCAGACAGCCTACGAGCAGTACTTC
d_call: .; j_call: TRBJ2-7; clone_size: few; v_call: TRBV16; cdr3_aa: CASSQSNGDSYEQYF; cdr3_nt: TGTGCCAGCAGCCAATCGAATGGGGATTCCTACGAGCAGTACTTC
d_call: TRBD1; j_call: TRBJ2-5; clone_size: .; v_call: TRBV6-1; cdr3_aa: CASRSGQGGGRETQYF; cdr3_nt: TGTGCCAGCAGATCAGGACAGGGGGGCGGGAGAGAGACCCAGTACTTC
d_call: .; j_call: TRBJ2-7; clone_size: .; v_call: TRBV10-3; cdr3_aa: CAISEGGTAVSYEQYF; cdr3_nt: TGTGCCATCAGTGAGGGGGGGACAGCGGTCTCCTACGAGCAGTACTTC
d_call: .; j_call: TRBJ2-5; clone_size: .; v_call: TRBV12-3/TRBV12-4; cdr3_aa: CASSFTGAETQYF; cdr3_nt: TGTGCCAGCAGTTTTACCGGTGCCGAGACCCAGTACTTC
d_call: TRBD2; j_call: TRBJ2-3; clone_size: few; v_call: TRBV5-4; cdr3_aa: CASSSGGTSLNTQYF; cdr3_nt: TGTGCCAGCAGCTCCGGGGGGACTAGCCTAAATACGCAGTATTTT
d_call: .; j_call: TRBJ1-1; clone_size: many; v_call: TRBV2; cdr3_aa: CASSEGASEAFF; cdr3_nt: TGTGCCAGCAGTGAAGGGGCTTCTGAAGCTTTCTTT
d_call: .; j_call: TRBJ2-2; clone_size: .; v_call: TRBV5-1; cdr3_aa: CASSLGQKTGELFF; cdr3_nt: TGCGCCAGCAGCTTGGGACAGAAAACCGGGGAGCTGTTTTTT
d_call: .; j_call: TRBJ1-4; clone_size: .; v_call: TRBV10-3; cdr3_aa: CAISAGGEKLFF; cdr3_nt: TGTGCCATCAGTGCGGGGGGTGAAAAACTGTTTTTT
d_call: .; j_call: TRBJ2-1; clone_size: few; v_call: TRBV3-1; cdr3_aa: CASSQPGLASYNEQFF; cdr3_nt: TGTGCCAGCAGCCAACCGGGACTGGCTTCCTACAATGAGCAGTTCTTC
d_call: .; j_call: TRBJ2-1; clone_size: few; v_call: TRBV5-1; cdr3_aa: CASSLSRDDPEQFF; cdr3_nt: TGCGCCAGCAGCTTGTCGCGGGATGACCCTGAGCAGTTCTTC
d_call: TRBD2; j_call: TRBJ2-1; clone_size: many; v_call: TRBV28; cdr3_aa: CASSFQRGGFEQFF; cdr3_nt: TGTGCCAGCAGTTTCCAGCGCGGGGGTTTCGAGCAGTTCTTC
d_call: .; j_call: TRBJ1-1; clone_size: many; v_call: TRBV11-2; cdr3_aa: CASSLDQGLSEAFF; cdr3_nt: TGTGCCAGCAGCTTAGATCAGGGGTTGAGTGAAGCTTTCTTT
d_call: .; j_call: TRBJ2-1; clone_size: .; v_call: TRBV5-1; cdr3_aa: CASSQEPQGHISYNEQFF; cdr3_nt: TGCGCCAGCAGCCAAGAACCCCAGGGACATATATCCTACAATGAGCAGTTCTTC
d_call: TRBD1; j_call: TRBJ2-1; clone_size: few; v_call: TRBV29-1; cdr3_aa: CSVVGQGAWDGEQFF; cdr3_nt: TGCAGCGTGGTGGGACAGGGGGCGTGGGATGGTGAGCAGTTCTTC
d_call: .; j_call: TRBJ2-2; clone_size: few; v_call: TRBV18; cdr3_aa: CASSPDSPNTGELFF; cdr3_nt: TGTGCCAGCTCACCAGACAGCCCCAACACCGGGGAGCTGTTTTTT
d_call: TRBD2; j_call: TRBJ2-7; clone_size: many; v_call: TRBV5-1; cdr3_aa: CASSPGAGSSYEQYF; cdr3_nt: TGCGCCAGCAGCCCGGGAGCGGGATCCTCCTACGAGCAGTACTTC
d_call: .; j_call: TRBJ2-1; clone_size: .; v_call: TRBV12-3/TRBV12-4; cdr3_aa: CASLRISGTAYNEQFF; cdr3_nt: TGTGCCAGCTTAAGGATTTCCGGGACCGCCTACAATGAGCAGTTCTTC
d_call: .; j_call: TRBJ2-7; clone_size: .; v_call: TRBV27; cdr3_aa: CASSSSGNLQQTRLYEQYF; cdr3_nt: TGTGCCAGCAGTTCTTCCGGGAATCTCCAACAGACACGATTATACGAGCAGTACTTC
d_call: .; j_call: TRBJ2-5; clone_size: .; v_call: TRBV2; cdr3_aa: CASREGPRVETQYF; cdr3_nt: TGTGCCAGCAGGGAGGGCCCGAGGGTAGAGACCCAGTACTTC
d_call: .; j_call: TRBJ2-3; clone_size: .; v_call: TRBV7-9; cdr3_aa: CASSGITGASTDTQYF; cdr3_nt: TGTGCCAGCAGCGGTATCACAGGTGCTAGCACAGATACGCAGTATTTT
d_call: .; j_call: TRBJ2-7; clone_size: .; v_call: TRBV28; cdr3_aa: CALGGSSSYEQYF; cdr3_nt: TGTGCCCTTGGGGGGTCAAGCTCCTACGAGCAGTACTTC
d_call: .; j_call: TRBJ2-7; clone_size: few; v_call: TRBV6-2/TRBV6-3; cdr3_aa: CASSYQRAKLAYEQYF; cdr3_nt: TGTGCCAGCAGTTATCAGCGGGCGAAATTAGCCTACGAGCAGTACTTC
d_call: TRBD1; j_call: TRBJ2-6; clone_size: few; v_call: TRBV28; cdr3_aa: CASSGQAGANVLTF; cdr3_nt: TGTGCCAGCAGCGGACAGGCTGGGGCCAACGTCCTGACTTTC
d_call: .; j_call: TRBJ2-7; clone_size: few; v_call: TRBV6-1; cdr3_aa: CASSFQPGLIYEQYF; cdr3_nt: TGTGCCAGCAGTTTCCAACCGGGACTTATCTACGAGCAGTACTTC
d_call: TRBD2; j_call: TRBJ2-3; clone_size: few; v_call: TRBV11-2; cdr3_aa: CASSLASAGGPTDTQYF; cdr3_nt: TGTGCCAGCAGCTTAGCGTCCGCGGGAGGGCCCACAGATACGCAGTATTTT
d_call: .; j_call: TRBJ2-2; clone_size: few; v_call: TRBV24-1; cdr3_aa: CASKAQALTGELFF; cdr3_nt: TGTGCCAGCAAGGCCCAGGCTTTGACCGGGGAGCTGTTTTTT
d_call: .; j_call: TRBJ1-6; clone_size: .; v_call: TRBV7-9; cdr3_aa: CASSATGHSPLHF; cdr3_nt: TGTGCCAGCAGCGCCACAGGGCATTCACCCCTCCACTTT